This T cell receptor beta chain was sequenced during a study of T cells in Graves' hyperthyroidism and ophthalmopathy. Study-wide background: Before treatment of any kind, peripheral blood was taken at initial diagnosis. Study results and caveats: Ophthalmopathy got predicted by the model a median approximately 6.3 months before its onset. Among thyroid clonotypes expanded above 0.001, most also appeared in blood.

Regions amplified from RNA transcripts were the TCR beta CDR3 regions. HTBI primers drove first-round RT-PCR of the TCR CDR3. One entry per CDR3 protein results from TCRdb running MiXCR on the multiplex PCR reads. The sample includes hundreds of thousands of distinct CDR3 sequences, around 40% of them seen just once. This clonotype turned up a few times. Its matching antigen is unknown. CDR1 and CDR2 from the germline V gene are SGHAT and FQNNGV. The length of the CDR3 is 17 residues. After removal of 5 bases from V and 2 bases from J, the junction contained 13 bases not matched to a gene. This chain links TRBV11-2 with TRBJ1-2; the match to TRBD1 covers 8 bases. The TCR comes from a woman in her thirties or forties with Graves' hyperthyroidism. The specimen was blood. Written as DNA, the CDR3 is TGTGCCAGCAGCCTAACCTCGGGACAGGTTATGAACTATGGCTACACCTTC. Translating gives CASSLTSGQVMNYGYTF.